This T cell receptor (beta chain) was captured in a study of identifying expanded T cells in peripheral blood. Findings and limits, study-wide: Clone count variance between roughly 2-week samples rose with total template count. Technical replicates showed approximately 1.2 changed clones; two weeks roughly 16; four weeks 19.

Per germline, CDR1 LGHNA and CDR2 YSLEER. The CDR3 sequence is 13 residues long. Trimming shortened V by 0 bases and J by 6 bases, and 7 bases separated the two germline ends. During the collection period, no donor immune events like infections were recorded. TCRdb keeps only in-frame clones here, not all; method: immunoSEQ multiplex PCR. The sample has over 45,000 clones, around 83% seen once. In regard to this clone: Its antigen is unidentified.

V usage is TRBV4-3 and J usage is TRBJ2-3; D unresolved. This clonotype was obtained from a person between 18 and 75 years old in good health. Sequenced sample: blood. The CDR3 loop reads CASSQDARDTQYF. CDR3 in DNA: TGCGCCAGCAGCCAAGATGCGCGGGATACGCAGTATTTT.